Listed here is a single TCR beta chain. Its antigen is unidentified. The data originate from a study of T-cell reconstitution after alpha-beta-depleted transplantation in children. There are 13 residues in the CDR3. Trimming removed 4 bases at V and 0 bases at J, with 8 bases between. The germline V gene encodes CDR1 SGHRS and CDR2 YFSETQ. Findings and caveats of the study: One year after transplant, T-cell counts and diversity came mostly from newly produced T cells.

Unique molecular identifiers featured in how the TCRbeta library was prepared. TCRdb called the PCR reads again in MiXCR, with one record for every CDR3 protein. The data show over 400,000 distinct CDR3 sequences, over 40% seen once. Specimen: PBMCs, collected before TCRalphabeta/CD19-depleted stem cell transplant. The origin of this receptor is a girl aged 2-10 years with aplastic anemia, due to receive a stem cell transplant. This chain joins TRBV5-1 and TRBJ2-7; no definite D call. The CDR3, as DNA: TGCGCCAGCAGCGCCCGGATCTCCTACGAGCAGTACTTC. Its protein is CASSARISYEQYF.